The entry below describes one TCR beta chain. Its antigen is still unknown. Germline CDR1 is SGHAT and CDR2 is FQNNGV. The CDR3 length is 17 residues. V shed 5 bases and J 1 base; nucleotides not matched to a gene: 13. One entry per CDR3 protein, called by TCRdb with MiXCR from the reads. Among approximately 76,000 distinct CDR3 sequences listed, 35% to 45% were seen once. The data were obtained in a study of T cell repertoires in cytomegalovirus infection. Study-wide points: HLA-C-restricted, CMV-specific TCR beta clonotypes were dominant ex vivo.

The sequences come from CD8+ T cells from cultured PBMCs, collected from culture after CMV antigen stimulation. This TCR derives from a human donor in good health (CMV status not recorded). Some clones in this sample may be carry-over from other donors' samples. V gene TRBV11-2 combines with J gene TRBJ2-5; 7 bases match TRBD1. The CDR3 coding sequence is TGTGCCAGCAGCCCCACCATGGGCCCAGGGGGCCAAGAGACCCAGTACTTC. This translates into CASSPTMGPGGQETQYF.